One and the same sample provided the 20 T cell receptor beta chains below, sequenced in a study of cytomegalovirus exposure and HLA in healthy donors. The PCR made use of 60 Vbeta and 13 Jbeta primers. Profiling relied on immunoSEQ multiplex PCR, and the TCRdb table lists in-frame clones only, not all of them. The table shows around 91,000 clones, with around 80% occurring only once. The sample consisted of PBMCs. These receptors were taken from a male donor in good health and CMV-seropositive.

The CDR3 nucleotides read TGTGCCAGCAGCTTAGGGGGACAGGGTTATGAGCAGTTCTTC. Protein sequence: CASSLGGQGYEQFF. The genes are TRBV7-8 and TRBJ2-1; TRBD1 agrees at 9 bases. The V and J ends lost 1 base and 8 bases, in that order; junction bases with no gene match: 3. Germline V lookup: CDR1 SGHVS, CDR2 FQNEAQ. The CDR3 runs to 14 residues.

The V and J genes are TRBV6-1 and TRBJ1-2, with TRBD1 matching 7 bases. CDR3 length: 14 residues. CDR1 and CDR2 (germline): MNHNS, SASEGT. The trim removed 6 bases at V and 2 bases at J, leaving 6 bases unmatched. CDR3 nucleotides: TGTGCCAGCAGCCCCGGGACAGCAAACTATGGCTACACCTTC. Its translation is CASSPGTANYGYTF.

This CDR3 reads CASSLSRSSYEQYF. CDR3 DNA: TGTGCCAGCAGCTTATCCCGGAGCTCCTACGAGCAGTACTTC. The V call is TRBV7-8, the J call TRBJ2-7; no clear D gene. The V end was cut by 2 bases, the J end by 0 bases, with 8 bases between. The CDR3 totals 14 residues. From germline, CDR1 is SGHVS and CDR2 FQNEAQ.

The chain is built from TRBV2 and TRBJ1-1; 7 nucleotides line up with TRBD1. The CDR3 is made up of 14 amino acids. CDR1 SNHLY and CDR2 FYNNEI come from the germline V gene. The J segment lost 1 base and the V segment lost 1 base, leaving 0 bases of the junction unmatched. The CDR3: CASSEDRGNTEAFF. The DNA of the CDR3 is TGTGCCAGCAGTGAAGACAGGGGGAACACTGAAGCTTTCTTT.

J is TRBJ2-2 and V is TRBV7-6; 9 bases are a match to TRBD2. The CDR3 consists of 17 residues. Germline V lookup: CDR1 SGHVS, CDR2 FNYEAQ. Unmatched junction bases numbered 13, after V lost 4 bases and J lost 7 bases. This CDR3 is CASSSIAGVSFNGELFF. The CDR3 DNA reads as TGTGCCAGCAGCTCGATAGCGGGAGTGAGTTTTAACGGGGAGCTGTTTTTT. The variable domain in full, completed from reference TRBV7-6 and TRBJ2-2, reads GAGVSQSPRYKVTKRGQDVALRCDPISGHVSLYWYRQALGQGPEFLTYFNYEAQQDKSGLPNDRFSAERPEGSISTLTIQRTEQRDSAMYRCASSSIAGVSFNGELFFGEGSRLTVL.

This chain's CDR3 is CASSSLTGQRSYEQYF. The CDR3 DNA reads as TGTGCCAGCAGTTCTCTCACGGGACAAAGATCCTACGAGCAGTACTTC. This chain connects TRBV27 to TRBJ2-7; D perhaps matches TRBD1 (6 bases). Germline V gene lookup returns CDR1 MNHEY and CDR2 SMNVEV (reference sequence). The CDR3 sequence is 16 residues long. V was pared by 4 bases and J by 1 base, with 17 bases between.

The gene calls are TRBV29-1 and TRBJ2-6, with 8 bases that match TRBD1. Germline V lookup: CDR1 SQVTM, CDR2 ANQGSEA. J lost 4 bases, V lost 6 bases, and 8 bases had no gene match. The CDR3 has 15 amino acids. CDR3 residues: CSVAGQGTGANVLTF. The CDR3 DNA sequence: TGCAGCGTCGCCGGACAGGGTACAGGGGCCAACGTCCTGACTTTC.

This clone has more than one count but fewer than ten. The chain joins TRBV18 to TRBJ2-1; the match to TRBD2 covers 10 bases. This CDR3 is 16 amino acids long. Trimming cost V 6 bases and J 7 bases; bases outside gene matches: 12. CDR1 is KGHSH and CDR2 is LQKENI in the germline V gene. CDR3 bases: TGTGCCAGCTCCTTGTCGGTAGCGGGAGGAGGGAATGAGCAGTTCTTC. This gives the protein CASSLSVAGGGNEQFF. Supplemented by reference TRBV18 and TRBJ2-1, the full variable domain reads NAGVMQNPRHLVRRRGQEARLRCSPMKGHSHVYWYRQLPEEGLKFMVYLQKENIIDESGMPKERFSAEFPKEGPSILRIQQVVRGDSAAYFCASSLSVAGGGNEQFFGPGTRLTVL.

The chain couples TRBV7-9 to TRBJ2-7; 10 bases match TRBD1. The CDR3 has 16 amino acids. The germline CDR1 and CDR2 sequences are SEHNR and FQNEAQ (reference sequence). V shed 4 bases and J 1 base; nucleotides not matched to a gene: 7. CDR3 in amino acids: CASSSRTGGGSYEQYF. The CDR3 DNA reads as TGTGCCAGCAGCTCTAGGACAGGGGGAGGTTCCTACGAGCAGTACTTC.

The chain combines TRBV6-5 with TRBJ2-4, with 9 bases identical to TRBD1. Germline-derived CDR1 and CDR2 are MNHEY and SVGAGI. V trimming: 5 bases; J trimming: 7 bases; junction bases outside the gene matches: 9. The CDR3 is 15 residues long. This chain's CDR3 is CASSAGTGLLNIQYF. The CDR3 DNA reads TGTGCCAGCAGTGCCGGGACAGGGCTTTTGAACATTCAGTACTTC.

The table lists this clone with a few counts. Written as DNA, the CDR3 is TGTGCCAGCAGTCCCCTCCAGGGTAGTGAAAAACTGTTTTTT. Translated: CASSPLQGSEKLFF. The chain recombines TRBV6-5 with TRBJ1-4, with a tentative D call TRBD1 (5 bases). Per the germline V gene, CDR1 is MNHEY and CDR2 is SVGAGI. The CDR3 consists of 14 residues. V was shortened by 5 bases and J by 7 bases, with 14 bases between the two germline ends.

This clone has only a few counts. The genes are TRBV6-1 and TRBJ1-5; D is uncertain. The CDR3 runs to 15 residues. Germline V gene data show CDR1 as MNHNS and CDR2 as SASEGT. The ends were cut back, 8 bases at V and 0 bases at J, with 14 bases in the middle. CDR3 DNA: TGTGCCAGCTTGGAACGAGGGTATAGCAATCAGCCCCAGCATTTT. This codes for CASLERGYSNQPQHF.

A note on this clone: This same CDR3 is encoded by further DNA sequences in the sample. This CDR3 is CASSLTGNQPQHF. DNA for the CDR3: TGTGCCAGCAGTTTAACGGGTAATCAGCCCCAGCATTTT. The chain carries TRBV27 and TRBJ1-5, with unresolved D. The length of the CDR3 is 13 residues. Trimming cost V 2 bases and J 4 bases, with 6 bases left between them. CDR1 and CDR2 from the germline V gene are MNHEY and SMNVEV (reference sequence).

This rearrangement joins TRBV28 to TRBJ2-5; no definite D call. Germline V gives CDR1 MDHEN, CDR2 SYDVKM. This CDR3 has 11 residues. With 6 bases removed from V and 2 bases from J, the gap between germline ends came to 4 bases. CDR3 loop: CASSRQETQYF. The CDR3 DNA sequence: TGTGCCAGCAGCCGTCAAGAGACCCAGTACTTC.

The chain recombines TRBV18 with TRBJ2-5, with 13 nucleotides matching TRBD2. V shed 6 bases and J 4 bases; nucleotides not matched to a gene: 5. The germline gives CDR1 KGHSH, CDR2 LQKENI. CDR3 length equals 15 residues. The CDR3 nucleotides read TGTGCCAGCTCCTCGGGACTAGCGGGATCAGAGACCCAGTACTTC. This gives the protein CASSSGLAGSETQYF.

This clone has only one observation. The V and J genes are TRBV7-8 and TRBJ1-6; possible D gene TRBD1, 6 bases. Looked up from germline, CDR1 is SGHVS and CDR2 is FQNEAQ. The CDR3 length is 16 residues. The ends were cut back, 3 bases at V and 6 bases at J, with 15 bases in the middle. As DNA, the CDR3 is TGTGCCAGCAGCTTCGACACAGGACAGTCTAATTCACCCCTCCACTTT. Amino acid sequence: CASSFDTGQSNSPLHF.

The chain combines TRBV29-1 with TRBJ1-1, with 9 bases matching TRBD1. This CDR3 contains 13 residues. The V gene's germline CDR1 is SQVTM and CDR2 ANQGSEA. The J segment lost 4 bases and the V segment lost 1 base, leaving 1 base of the junction unmatched. The CDR3 sequence: CSVEGDRVTEAFF. In DNA, the CDR3 is TGCAGCGTTGAAGGGGACAGGGTCACTGAAGCTTTCTTT.

This rearrangement joins TRBV19 to TRBJ2-4, with a possible D match to TRBD1 (6 bases). Trimming cost V 4 bases and J 7 bases, with 23 bases left between them. The germline V gene has CDR1 LNHDA and CDR2 SQIVND (reference sequence). This CDR3 spans 17 amino acids. CDR3 residues: CASSTVRWGSGGNIQYF. The CDR3 region has the DNA TGTGCCAGTAGTACCGTACGCTGGGGAAGTGGGGGCAACATTCAGTACTTC. Full variable domain (outside the CDR3, taken from reference TRBV19 and TRBJ2-4): DGGITQSPKYLFRKEGQNVTLSCEQNLNHDAMYWYRQDPGQGLRLIYYSQIVNDFQKGDIAEGYSVSREKKESFPLTVTSAQKNPTAFYLCASSTVRWGSGGNIQYFGAGTRLSVL.

V is TRBV6-1 and J is TRBJ2-5; 7 nucleotides line up with TRBD2. The CDR3 contains 16 residues. Unmatched junction bases numbered 7, after V lost 3 bases and J lost 0 bases. The germline CDR1 and CDR2 sequences are MNHNS and SASEGT. This CDR3 is CASSEGRREYQETQYF. Written as DNA, the CDR3 is TGTGCCAGCAGTGAGGGGCGGCGGGAGTACCAAGAGACCCAGTACTTC.

This clone has more than one count but fewer than ten. The chain is built from TRBV29-1 and TRBJ1-2, with 12 bases matching TRBD1. With V trimmed by 7 bases and J by 10 bases, 10 bases remained unmatched. The CDR3 covers 13 residues. Germline values: CDR1 SQVTM, CDR2 ANQGSEA. The CDR3: CSAGTGGPGAYTF. The CDR3 DNA follows: TGCAGCGCCGGGACAGGGGGCCCCGGGGCCTACACCTTC.